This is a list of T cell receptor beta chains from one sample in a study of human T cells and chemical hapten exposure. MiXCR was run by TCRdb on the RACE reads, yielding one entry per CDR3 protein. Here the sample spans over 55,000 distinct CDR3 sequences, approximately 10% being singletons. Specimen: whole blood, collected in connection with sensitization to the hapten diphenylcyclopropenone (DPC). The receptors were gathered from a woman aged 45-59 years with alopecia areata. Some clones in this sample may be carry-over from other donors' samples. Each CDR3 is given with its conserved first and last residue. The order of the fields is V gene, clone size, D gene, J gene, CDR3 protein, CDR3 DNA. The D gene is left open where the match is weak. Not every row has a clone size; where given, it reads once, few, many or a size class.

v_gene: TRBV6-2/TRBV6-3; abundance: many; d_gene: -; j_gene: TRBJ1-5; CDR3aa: CASSRRQTGRGQPQHF; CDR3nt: TGTGCCAGCAGCCGGCGACAAACAGGGCGAGGTCAGCCCCAGCATTTT
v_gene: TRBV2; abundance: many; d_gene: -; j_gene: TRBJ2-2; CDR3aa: CATPAETPGELFF; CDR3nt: TGTGCCACCCCAGCGGAAACGCCCGGGGAGCTGTTTTTT
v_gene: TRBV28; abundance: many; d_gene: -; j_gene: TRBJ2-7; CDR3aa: CASSLLAATYEQYF; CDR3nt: TGTGCCAGCAGTCTGTTAGCGGCAACCTACGAGCAGTACTTC
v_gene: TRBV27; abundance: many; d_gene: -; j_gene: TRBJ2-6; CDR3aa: CATTLATAIPGANVLTF; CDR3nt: TGTGCCACCACCTTAGCGACAGCAATTCCTGGGGCCAACGTCCTGACTTTC
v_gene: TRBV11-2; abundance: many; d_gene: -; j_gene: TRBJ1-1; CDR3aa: CASSSIGGMNTEAFF; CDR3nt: TGTGCCAGCAGCTCCATAGGGGGGATGAACACTGAAGCTTTCTTT
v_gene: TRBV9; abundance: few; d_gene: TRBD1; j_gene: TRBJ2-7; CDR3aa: CASSVAIGQGTVEQYF; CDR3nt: TGTGCCAGCAGCGTAGCTATAGGACAGGGGACGGTCGAGCAGTACTTC
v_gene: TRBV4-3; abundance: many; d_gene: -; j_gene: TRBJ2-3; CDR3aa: CASSQGAGGTDTQYF; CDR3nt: TGCGCCAGCAGCCAAGGGGCAGGGGGCACAGATACGCAGTATTTT
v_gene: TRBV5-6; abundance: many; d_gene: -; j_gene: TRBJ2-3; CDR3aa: CASSWPNGGTDTQYF; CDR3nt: TGTGCCAGCAGCTGGCCCAACGGGGGCACAGATACGCAGTATTTT
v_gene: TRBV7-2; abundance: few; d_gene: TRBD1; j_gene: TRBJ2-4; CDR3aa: CASSFMWGTGGAINIQYF; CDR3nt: TGTGCCAGCAGCTTTATGTGGGGAACAGGGGGCGCGATAAACATTCAGTACTTC
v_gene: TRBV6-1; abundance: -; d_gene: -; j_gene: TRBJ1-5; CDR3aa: CASSGGGNQPQHF; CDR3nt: TGTGCCAGCAGTGGCGGAGGGAATCAGCCCCAGCATTTT
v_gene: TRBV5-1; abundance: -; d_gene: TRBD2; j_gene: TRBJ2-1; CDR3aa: CASRTSEYNEQFF; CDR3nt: TGCGCCAGCAGGACTAGCGAGTACAATGAGCAGTTCTTC
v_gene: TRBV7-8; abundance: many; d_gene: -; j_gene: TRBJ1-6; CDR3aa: CASSLSGPLHF; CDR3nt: TGTGCCAGCAGCTTATCTGGACCCCTCCACTTT
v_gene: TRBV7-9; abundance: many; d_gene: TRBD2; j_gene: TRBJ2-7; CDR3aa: CASSLDLLSGSPDEQYF; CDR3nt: TGTGCCAGCAGCTTAGACCTCTTAAGCGGGAGTCCCGACGAGCAGTACTTC
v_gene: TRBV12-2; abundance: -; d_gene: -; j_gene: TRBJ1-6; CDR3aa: CASRKTGLPSSYNSPLHF; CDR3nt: TGTGCAAGTCGCAAAACAGGGCTGCCGAGCTCCTATAATTCACCCCTCCACTTT